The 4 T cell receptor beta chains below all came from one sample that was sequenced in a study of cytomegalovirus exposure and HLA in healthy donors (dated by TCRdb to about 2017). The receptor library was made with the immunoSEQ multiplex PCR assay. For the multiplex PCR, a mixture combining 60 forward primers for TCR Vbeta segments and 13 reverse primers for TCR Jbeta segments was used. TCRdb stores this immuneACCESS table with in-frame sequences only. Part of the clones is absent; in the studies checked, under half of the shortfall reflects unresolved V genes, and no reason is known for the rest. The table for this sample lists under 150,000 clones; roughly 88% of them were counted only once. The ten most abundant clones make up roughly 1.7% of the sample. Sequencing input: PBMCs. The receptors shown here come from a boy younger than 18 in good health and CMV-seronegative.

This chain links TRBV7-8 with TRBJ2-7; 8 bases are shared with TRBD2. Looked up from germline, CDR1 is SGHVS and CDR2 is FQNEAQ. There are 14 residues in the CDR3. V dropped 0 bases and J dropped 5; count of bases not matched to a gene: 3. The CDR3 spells CASSLAGTSDEQYF. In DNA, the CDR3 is TGTGCCAGCAGCTTAGCCGGGACTAGTGACGAGCAGTACTTC.

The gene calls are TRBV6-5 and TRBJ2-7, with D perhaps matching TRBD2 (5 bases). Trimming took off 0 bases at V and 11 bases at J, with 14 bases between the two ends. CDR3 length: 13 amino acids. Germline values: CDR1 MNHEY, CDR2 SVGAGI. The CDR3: CASSYSVNTGEYF. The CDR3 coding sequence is TGTGCCAGCAGTTACTCGGTTAACACCGGGGAGTACTTC.

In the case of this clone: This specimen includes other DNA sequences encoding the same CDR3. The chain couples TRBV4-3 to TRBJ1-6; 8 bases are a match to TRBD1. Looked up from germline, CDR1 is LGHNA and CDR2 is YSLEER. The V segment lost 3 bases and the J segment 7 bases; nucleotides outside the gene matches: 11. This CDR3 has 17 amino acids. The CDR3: CASSQWASGQGNSPLHF. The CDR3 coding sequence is TGCGCCAGCAGCCAGTGGGCATCCGGACAGGGAAATTCACCCCTCCACTTT.

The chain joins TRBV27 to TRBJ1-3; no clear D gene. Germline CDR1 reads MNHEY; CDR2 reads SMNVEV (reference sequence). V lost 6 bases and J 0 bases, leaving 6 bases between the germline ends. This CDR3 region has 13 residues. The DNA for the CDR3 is TGTGCCAGCAGACATAACTCTGGAAACACCATATATTTT. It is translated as CASRHNSGNTIYF.